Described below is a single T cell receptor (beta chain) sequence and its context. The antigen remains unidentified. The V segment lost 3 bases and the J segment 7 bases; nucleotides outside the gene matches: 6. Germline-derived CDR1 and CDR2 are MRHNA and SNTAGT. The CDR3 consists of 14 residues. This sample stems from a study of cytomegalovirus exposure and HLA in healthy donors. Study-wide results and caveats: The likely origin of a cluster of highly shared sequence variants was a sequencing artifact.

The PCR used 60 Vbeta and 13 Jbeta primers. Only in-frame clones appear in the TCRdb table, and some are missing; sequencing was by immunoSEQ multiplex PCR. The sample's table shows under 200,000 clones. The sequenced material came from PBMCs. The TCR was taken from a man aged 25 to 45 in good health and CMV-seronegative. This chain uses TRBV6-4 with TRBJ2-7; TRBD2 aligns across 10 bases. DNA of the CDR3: TGTGCCAGCAGTGAATTACTAGCGGGAAGGGAGCAGTACTTC. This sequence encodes CASSELLAGREQYF.